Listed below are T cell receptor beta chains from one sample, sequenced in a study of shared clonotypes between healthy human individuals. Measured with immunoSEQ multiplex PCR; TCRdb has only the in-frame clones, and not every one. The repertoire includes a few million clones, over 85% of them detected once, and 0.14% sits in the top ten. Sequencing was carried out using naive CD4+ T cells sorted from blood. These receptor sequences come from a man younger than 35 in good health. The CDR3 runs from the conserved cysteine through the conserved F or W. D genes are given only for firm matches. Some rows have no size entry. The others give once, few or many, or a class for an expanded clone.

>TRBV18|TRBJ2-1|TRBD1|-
TGTGCCAGCTCGGGACAGGGGACTAATGAGCAGTTCTTC
CASSGQGTNEQFF
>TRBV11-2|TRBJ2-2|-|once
TGTGCCAGCAGCTTAGGGGAGGCCGGGGAGCTGTTTTTT
CASSLGEAGELFF
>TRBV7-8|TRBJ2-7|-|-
TGTGCCAGCAGCCGGGACCTGAACTACGAGCAGTACTTC
CASSRDLNYEQYF
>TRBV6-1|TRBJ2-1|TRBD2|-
TGTGCCAGCAGTCTCATAGTCGGAACTAGCGTGGAGCAGTTCTTC
CASSLIVGTSVEQFF
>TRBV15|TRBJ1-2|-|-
TGTGCCACCAGCAGAGTCGGCGGCTACACCTTC
CATSRVGGYTF
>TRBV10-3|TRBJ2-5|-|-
TGTGCCAGCAGTTACAAGCAGACCCAGTACTTC
CASSYKQTQYF
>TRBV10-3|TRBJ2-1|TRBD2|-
TGTGCCATCACCCACGACGGGAGGGACAATGAGCAGTTCTTC
CAITHDGRDNEQFF
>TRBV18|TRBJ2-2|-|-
TGTGCCAGCTCAACAGGGAACACCGGGGAGCTGTTTTTT
CASSTGNTGELFF
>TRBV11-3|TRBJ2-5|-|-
TGTGCCAGCAGCCGCGGGGAGGTCCAGACCCAGTACTTC
CASSRGEVQTQYF
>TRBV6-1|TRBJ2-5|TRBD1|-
TGTGCCAGCAGTGAAAGGGGGCCGGAGACCCAGTACTTC
CASSERGPETQYF
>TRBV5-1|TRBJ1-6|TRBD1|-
TGCGCCAGCAGCGCAGAAACAGGGGCCCGTTCTAGCTCCTATAATTCACCCCTCCACTTT
CASSAETGARSSSYNSPLHF
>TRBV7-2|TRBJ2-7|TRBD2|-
TGTGCCAGCAGCTTAACTAGCGGGAGTGGCGAGCAGTACTTC
CASSLTSGSGEQYF
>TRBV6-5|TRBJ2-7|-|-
TGTGCCAGCAGTACGGGACGGAACTACGAGCAGTACTTC
CASSTGRNYEQYF
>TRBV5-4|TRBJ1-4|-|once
TGTGCCAGCAGCTCCCGAACAGTGGACGAAAAACTGTTTTTT
CASSSRTVDEKLFF
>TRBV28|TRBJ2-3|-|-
TGTGCCAGCAGTTTTTCGGGGTCAGATACGCAGTATTTT
CASSFSGSDTQYF
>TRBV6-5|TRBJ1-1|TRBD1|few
TGTGCCAGCAGCTACGGACAGGTGAACACTGAAGCTTTCTTT
CASSYGQVNTEAFF
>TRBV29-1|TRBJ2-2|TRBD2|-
TGCAGCGCCAAGGGACTAGCGGGAGGGCCGGGCACCGGGGAGCTGTTTTTT
CSAKGLAGGPGTGELFF
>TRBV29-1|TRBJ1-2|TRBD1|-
TGCAGCGTCGACAGGGTTTTCGGCTACACCTTC
CSVDRVFGYTF
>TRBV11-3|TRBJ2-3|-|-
TGTGCCAGCAGCTTAGGTGGTAGCGCAGATACGCAGTATTTT
CASSLGGSADTQYF
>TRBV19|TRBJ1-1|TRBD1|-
TGTGCCAGTAGTTCACGGGACAGGGGGCTGAACACTGAAGCTTTCTTT
CASSSRDRGLNTEAFF
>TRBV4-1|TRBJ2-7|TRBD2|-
TGCGCCAGCAGCCAAGAATTGGCTAGCGGAAACTACGAGCAGTACTTC
CASSQELASGNYEQYF
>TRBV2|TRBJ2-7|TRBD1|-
TGTGCCAGCAGTGTTGATTGGGAAGACAGGGCGATTTACGAGCAGTACTTC
CASSVDWEDRAIYEQYF
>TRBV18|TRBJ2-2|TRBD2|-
TGTGCCAGCTCACCCATGGGAGGGGACACCGGGGAGCTGTTTTTT
CASSPMGGDTGELFF
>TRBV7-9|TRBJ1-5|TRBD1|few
TGTGCCAGCAGCTTGGGGACAGCTAGCAATCAGCCCCAGCATTTT
CASSLGTASNQPQHF
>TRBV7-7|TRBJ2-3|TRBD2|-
TGTGCTAGCAGCACCGGACTAGCGGGGTTAGATACGCAGTATTTT
CASSTGLAGLDTQYF
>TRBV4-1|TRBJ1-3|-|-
TGCGCCAGCAGCCAATTCTACAGGGAGTCGGGGGGAAACACCATATATTTT
CASSQFYRESGGNTIYF
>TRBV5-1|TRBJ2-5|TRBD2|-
TGCGCCAGCAGCTTGGGCCCAGCGGGGCACCAAGAGACCCAGTACTTC
CASSLGPAGHQETQYF
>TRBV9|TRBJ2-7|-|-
TGTGCCAGCAGCGTAGGGCCGGTTACCTACGAGCAGTACTTC
CASSVGPVTYEQYF
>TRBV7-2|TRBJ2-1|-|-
TGTGCCAGCAGCTTAACGGGTGAGCAGTTCTTC
CASSLTGEQFF
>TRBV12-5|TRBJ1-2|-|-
TGTGCTAGTGGTTTGACAGGGATGGGCTACACCTTC
CASGLTGMGYTF
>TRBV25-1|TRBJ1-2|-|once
TGTGCCAGCAGTGAACCCCCAGGAGGGCCGGGCTATGGCTACACCTTC
CASSEPPGGPGYGYTF
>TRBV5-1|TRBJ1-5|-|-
TGCGCCAGCAGTCCCTTAGGGAGCAATCAGCCCCAGCATTTT
CASSPLGSNQPQHF
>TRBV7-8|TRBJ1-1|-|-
TGTGCCAGCAGCCAAGGGGGGACTGAAGCTTTCTTT
CASSQGGTEAFF
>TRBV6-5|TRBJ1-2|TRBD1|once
TGTGCCAGCAGTTCTACAGGGGGCAGTGGCTACACCTTC
CASSSTGGSGYTF
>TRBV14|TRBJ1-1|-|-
TGTGCCAGCGGGGAGGGTTTGAACACTGAAGCTTTCTTT
CASGEGLNTEAFF
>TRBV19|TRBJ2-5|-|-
TGTGCCAGTAGTACCCACAGGGAAGAGACCCAGTACTTC
CASSTHREETQYF